These T cell receptor beta chains were read from a single sample in a study of control samples from healthy donors and cancer patients. Method: immunoSEQ multiplex PCR; TCRdb's copy keeps in-frame clones and lacks some. This sample has 63,000 or so clones; approximately 89% occur once, and the top ten carry approximately 5.5%. Sequenced input: PBMCs. These receptors all come from a man aged 55-75 years with colorectal cancer. Both conserved end residues are part of each CDR3. Each record gives: J gene, D gene, V gene, clone size, CDR3 protein, CDR3 DNA. A D gene is named only where the DNA matches it firmly. Size is stated for part of the rows, as once, few or many counts, or as a class when the clone is expanded.

TRBJ1-5 NA TRBV30 once CAWKGAGLGNQPQHF TGTGCCTGGAAGGGCGCAGGGCTCGGCAATCAGCCCCAGCATTTT
TRBJ2-2 NA TRBV2 NA CASRPEVGELFF TGTGCCAGCCGCCCGGAAGTCGGGGAGCTGTTTTTT
TRBJ1-1 NA TRBV20-1 NA CSASGKEGNTEAFF TGCAGTGCTAGTGGGAAGGAGGGGAACACTGAAGCTTTCTTT
TRBJ1-4 NA TRBV4-3 NA CASSAANEKLFF TGCGCCAGCAGCGCGGCTAATGAAAAACTGTTTTTT
TRBJ2-7 NA TRBV27 NA CASSFRQVPYEQYF TGTGCCAGCAGTTTCAGGCAGGTCCCCTACGAGCAGTACTTC
TRBJ2-3 NA TRBV27 NA CASTPVTEKGVPDTQYF TGTGCCAGCACCCCAGTTACCGAAAAGGGGGTCCCAGATACGCAGTATTTT
TRBJ2-5 TRBD1 TRBV30 once CAWSVLARQGQETQYF TGTGCCTGGAGTGTATTGGCCCGACAGGGACAAGAGACCCAGTACTTC
TRBJ1-2 TRBD1 TRBV6-6 NA CASRPTGRHYGYTF TGTGCCAGCAGGCCGACAGGGCGGCACTATGGCTACACCTTC
TRBJ2-7 NA TRBV7-2 NA CASSFGPGPYEQYF TGTGCCAGCAGCTTTGGTCCGGGGCCGTACGAGCAGTACTTC
TRBJ2-7 NA TRBV5-4 NA CASSLGIEYEQYF TGTGCCAGCAGCTTGGGCATAGAATACGAGCAGTACTTC
TRBJ1-2 NA TRBV5-1 NA CASSLGQGEGYTF TGCGCCAGCAGCTTGGGTCAGGGAGAAGGCTACACCTTC
TRBJ2-4 TRBD1 TRBV5-1 NA CASSLGQGWNIQYF TGCGCCAGCAGCTTGGGACAGGGTTGGAACATTCAGTACTTC
TRBJ1-3 NA TRBV12-3/TRBV12-4 few CASSQQGNTIYF TGTGCCAGCAGCCAACAAGGAAACACCATATATTTT
TRBJ1-2 TRBD1 TRBV7-2 once CASSPSGTGFYGYTF TGTGCCAGCAGCCCTTCCGGGACAGGGTTCTATGGCTACACCTTC
TRBJ1-4 NA TRBV6-5 once CASSPPLYGKLFF TGTGCCAGCAGTCCACCCCTTTATGGAAAACTGTTTTTT
TRBJ1-6 NA TRBV13 NA CASSQSSGRETYNSPLHF TGTGCCAGCAGCCAATCGTCCGGACGAGAGACCTATAATTCACCCCTCCACTTT
TRBJ2-5 NA TRBV3-1/TRBV3-2 NA CASSQDLETQYF TGTGCCAGCAGCCAAGATCTCGAGACCCAGTACTTC
TRBJ2-7 NA TRBV27 NA CASSTTLGDLGQQYF TGTGCCAGCAGTACAACCCTCGGGGACCTAGGACAGCAGTACTTC
TRBJ2-1 NA TRBV19 once CASSMSIGEQFF TGTGCCAGTAGTATGTCTATCGGCGAGCAGTTCTTC
TRBJ1-2 TRBD1 TRBV6-5 NA CASSYSRDSYGYTF TGTGCCAGCAGTTACTCGAGGGACAGCTATGGCTACACCTTC
TRBJ1-2 TRBD1 TRBV4-3 NA CASSQDMGQGFGYTF TGCGCCAGCAGCCAAGATATGGGACAGGGGTTTGGCTACACCTTC
TRBJ2-1 NA TRBV7-9 NA CASSLAAGLFTEQFF TGTGCCAGCAGCTTAGCGGCGGGCCTATTCACTGAGCAGTTCTTC
TRBJ2-2 NA TRBV19 NA CASSIMGGIGTGELFF TGTGCCAGTAGTATAATGGGGGGCATAGGCACCGGGGAGCTGTTTTTT
TRBJ2-3 NA TRBV9 NA CASSGRGQGLTDTQYF TGTGCCAGCAGCGGGCGCGGGCAGGGCCTCACAGATACGCAGTATTTT
TRBJ2-1 NA TRBV24-1 NA CATSDLSLGQFF TGTGCCACCAGTGATTTGAGCCTTGGGCAGTTCTTC
TRBJ2-7 NA TRBV5-1 NA CASSATSGAEQYF TGCGCCAGCAGCGCGACCTCTGGGGCCGAGCAGTACTTC
TRBJ1-4 NA TRBV2 few CASSEGEKLFF TGTGCCAGCAGTGAGGGAGAAAAACTGTTTTTT
TRBJ2-6 NA TRBV28 NA CASSPGGPGANVLTF TGTGCCAGCAGTCCCGGGGGGCCTGGGGCCAACGTCCTGACTTTC
TRBJ2-7 NA TRBV7-9 NA CASSFSGSHPYEQYF TGTGCCAGCAGTTTCTCCGGGTCCCATCCCTACGAGCAGTACTTC
TRBJ2-1 TRBD2 TRBV4-1 NA CASSQALRGLAGGLYNEQFF TGCGCCAGCAGCCAAGCCCTAAGGGGGCTAGCGGGGGGGCTCTACAATGAGCAGTTCTTC
TRBJ2-7 TRBD1 TRBV4-1 NA CASSQDSRTGGVYEQYF TGCGCCAGCAGCCAAGATTCTCGGACAGGGGGAGTATACGAGCAGTACTTC
TRBJ2-7 TRBD1 TRBV9 once CASSPEGDRATYEQYF TGTGCCAGCAGCCCCGAGGGGGACAGGGCCACCTACGAGCAGTACTTC
TRBJ1-2 NA TRBV6-1 NA CASSEGRGSRYGYTF TGTGCCAGCAGTGAAGGAAGGGGTTCTAGGTATGGCTACACCTTC
TRBJ2-3 TRBD2 TRBV11-1 NA CASSPLGAGQSDTQYF TGTGCCAGCAGCCCCCTGGGAGCGGGGCAATCAGATACGCAGTATTTT
TRBJ1-2 NA TRBV5-5 NA CASSLEQVRGYTF TGTGCCAGCAGCTTGGAACAGGTCAGAGGCTACACCTTC
TRBJ2-2 NA TRBV5-1 NA CASSHRELGGELFF TGCGCCAGCAGCCACAGGGAGCTTGGAGGGGAGCTGTTTTTT
TRBJ1-1 NA TRBV6-2/TRBV6-3 NA CASSYRGTLQIFF TGTGCCAGCAGTTACCGGGGGACCCTCCAAATTTTCTTT
TRBJ1-2 NA TRBV10-3 NA CAVSGTNYGYTF TGTGCCGTATCCGGGACTAACTATGGCTACACCTTC
TRBJ2-1 NA TRBV5-1 NA CASSGSTVNEQFF TGCGCCAGCAGCGGCTCTACCGTGAATGAGCAGTTCTTC
TRBJ1-5 NA TRBV5-8 NA CASTQNQPQHF TGTGCCAGCACCCAAAATCAGCCCCAGCATTTT
TRBJ1-3 NA TRBV5-1 NA CASSLVGRGSGNTIYF TGCGCCAGCAGCTTGGTCGGCAGGGGCTCTGGAAACACCATATATTTT
TRBJ2-1 TRBD2 TRBV4-1 NA CASSTAGVGSYNEQFF TGCGCCAGCAGTACAGCGGGGGTTGGATCCTACAATGAGCAGTTCTTC
TRBJ2-3 TRBD1 TRBV6-2/TRBV6-3 NA CASSSGTDLFF TGTGCCAGCAGTTCCGGGACAGATCTTTTTTTT
TRBJ1-2 TRBD1 TRBV9 NA CASSVAPSGTAYGYTF TGTGCCAGCAGCGTAGCTCCATCCGGGACAGCCTATGGCTACACCTTC
TRBJ1-5 NA TRBV5-6 NA CASSLGAGGNQPQHF TGTGCCAGCAGCTTGGGGGCGGGGGGCAATCAGCCCCAGCATTTT
TRBJ2-3 TRBD2 TRBV30 once CASSGGADTQYF TGTGCCAGTAGCGGGGGGGCAGATACGCAGTATTTT
TRBJ1-4 NA TRBV30 NA CAWTLNPGQNEKLFF TGTGCCTGGACCCTAAACCCGGGACAAAATGAAAAACTGTTTTTT
TRBJ2-1 TRBD1 TRBV13 NA CASSFFDREYEQFF TGTGCCAGCAGCTTTTTTGACAGGGAGTATGAGCAGTTCTTC
TRBJ1-2 NA TRBV9 NA CASSGRASGSYGYTF TGTGCCAGCAGCGGCAGGGCTTCGGGCAGCTATGGCTACACCTTC
TRBJ1-1 TRBD1 TRBV5-1 NA CASSQMTGDGTEAFF TGCGCCAGCAGCCAAATGACAGGGGACGGAACTGAAGCTTTCTTT
TRBJ2-5 NA TRBV5-6 NA CASSLRGGQETQYF TGTGCCAGCAGCTTGAGGGGGGGTCAAGAGACCCAGTACTTC
TRBJ1-4 TRBD1 TRBV11-2 NA CASSSWDRGEKLFF TGTGCCAGCAGCTCATGGGACAGGGGTGAAAAACTGTTTTTT